This TCR beta chain was sequenced during a study of T cell responses to AZD1222 COVID-19 vaccine (dated by TCRdb to about 2021). In terms of the full investigation: TCR sequencing covered more than 230 trial participants: nearly 210 given two doses of AZD1222 and about 26 given two doses of MenACWY control vaccine. Trial participants were enrolled by age into subgroups of 18-55, 56-69 and 70-plus years, and around 140, 26 and 57 TCR-sequenced participants, respectively, were included in these subgroups. The paper as a whole reports these results and caveats: A significant rise in spike-specific TCR breadth and depth was observed after two AZD1222 doses relative to day 0 and relative to MenACWY recipients. Participants were mostly white British and included more females than males, and it was suggested by the authors that clonal diversity may have been underestimated. The 56-69-year group was small, and its depth increase did not reach significance, likely because of low power. CD4 TCRs associated with the vaccine covered the entire spike protein, and the dominant responses were in regions 160-218 and 743-854. Conclusions about previously exposed vaccinees were limited because only six AZD1222 recipients were SARS-CoV-2 seropositive at baseline. Reportedly, close to half of the unique spike-specific TCRs recognized epitopes lying outside the regions that are mutated in the B.1.351 and B.1.1.7 variants. Because no day 14 peak-response samples were available, the repertoires could be characterized only after the peak T cell response.

Relative to germline, V is missing 4 bases and J is missing 5 bases, with 8 bases of the junction outside any gene match. The germline V gene supplies CDR1 SGHRS and CDR2 YFSETQ. Measured from the cysteine to the phenylalanine, the CDR3 is 14 residues long. Of all the DNA, just the CDR3 is kept, 42 bases in frame from base 1. Worth noting for this clone: Its antigen is still unknown. Within one base of it there is no much larger clone, and no base qualities were kept.

The CDR3 regions of human TCRbeta chains were analyzed by immunosequencing. Per the source publication's procedure: Repertoire TCRs were checked for matches against a reference library of SARS-CoV-2-specific TCRs that had been generated using the MIRA antigen-specificity platform. Breadth was defined as the fraction of unique TCRs that were SARS-CoV-2-associated, and depth was defined as the fraction of total T cells that were SARS-CoV-2-associated. Using the MIRA data, each spike-specific TCR was mapped to the spike region that the TCR reacts to and placed in a CD4 or CD8 class. Log10-transformed breadth and depth values were compared by one-way ANOVA with Sidak's multiple comparisons tests. TCRdb limited this immuneACCESS table to in-frame rearrangements with V and J called. A share of clones is missing; checked studies link under half to unresolved V genes, and the rest is unexplained. V, J and clone size are taken as reported in that table, and D and trimming were inferred from the DNA itself. In all, the sample holds roughly 150,000 clones, and approximately 91% of those were seen once. The ten most abundant clones make up approximately 7% of the sample.

This specimen's time point label, per the study, means: sample from adult after SARS-CoV-2 infection, after symptom onset. A couple of convalescent COVID-19 patients, sampled after symptom onset from adults with prior SARS-CoV-2 infection, were also TCR-sequenced for comparison. The TCR sequence derives from an adult who had recovered from COVID-19. The rearranged chain carries TRBV5-1 and TRBJ1-2; 7 bases in between match TRBD1. Here the sequenced sample was peripheral blood, taken after recovery from COVID-19. The nucleotide sequence is TGCGCCAGCAGCAAAAGGACAGGCTCATATGGCTACACCTTC. The resulting protein is CASSKRTGSYGYTF.